This record looks at one T cell receptor beta chain sequence and its context. The antigen remains unidentified. Produced via immunoSEQ multiplex PCR; TCRdb's table is partial and in-frame only. The table has some 150,000 clones, around 88% seen once; the top ten hold 2.2%. This sample is part of a study of T cell responses to AZD1222 COVID-19 vaccine. Background on the study: Pooled together were second doses at about 4 or about 12 weeks. Study outcomes and limitations: Two AZD1222 doses significantly raised spike-specific TCR breadth and depth over controls. Researchers took repertoire samples only after the peak T cell response had come. Among those given AZD1222, only five or six were seropositive at baseline.

This CDR3 spans 17 amino acids. Trimming shortened V by 4 bases and J by 6 bases, and 21 bases separated the two germline ends. The germline gives CDR1 MDHEN, CDR2 SYDVKM. The starting material was peripheral blood, obtained on day 0 of AZD1222 vaccination. This TCR came from an adult in good health. The genes are TRBV28 and TRBJ2-2, with D possibly being TRBD2 (7 bases). DNA for the CDR3: TGTGCCAGCAGTTCCCGACGGGGAAGGGGGGGAGCCGGGGAGCTGTTTTTT. Its protein product is CASSSRRGRGGAGELFF. Full variable domain (rest looked up from reference TRBV28 and TRBJ2-2): DVKVTQSSRYLVKRTGEKVFLECVQDMDHENMFWYRQDPGLGLRLIYFSYDVKMKEKGDIPEGYSVSREKKERFSLILESASTNQTSMYLCASSSRRGRGGAGELFFGEGSRLTVL.